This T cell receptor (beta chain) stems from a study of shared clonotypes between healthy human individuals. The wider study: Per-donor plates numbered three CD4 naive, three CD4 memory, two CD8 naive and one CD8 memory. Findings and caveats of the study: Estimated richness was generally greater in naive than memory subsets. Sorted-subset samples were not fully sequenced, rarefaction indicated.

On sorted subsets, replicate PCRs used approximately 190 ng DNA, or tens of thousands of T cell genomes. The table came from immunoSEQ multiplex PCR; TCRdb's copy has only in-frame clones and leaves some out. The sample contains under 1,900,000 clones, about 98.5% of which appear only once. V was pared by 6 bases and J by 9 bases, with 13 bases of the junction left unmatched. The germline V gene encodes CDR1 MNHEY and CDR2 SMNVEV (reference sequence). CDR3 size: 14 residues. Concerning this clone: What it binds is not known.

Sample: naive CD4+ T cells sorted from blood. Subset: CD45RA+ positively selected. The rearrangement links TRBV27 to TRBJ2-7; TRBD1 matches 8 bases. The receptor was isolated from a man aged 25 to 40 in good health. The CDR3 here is CASSRPGQDLGQYF. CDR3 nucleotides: TGTGCCAGCAGCAGACCGGGACAGGATCTTGGGCAGTACTTC.